These 15 T cell receptor beta chains came from one sample sequenced in a study of blood T cell repertoires in COVID-19 (TCRdb year 2020). To prepare the library, the immunoSEQ multiplex PCR assay was applied. TCRdb limited this immuneACCESS table to in-frame rearrangements with V and J called. A share of clones is missing; checked studies link under half to unresolved V genes, and the rest is unexplained. Present in this sample are roughly 160,000 clones, less than 85% of which were seen just once. The ten largest clones add up to around 3% of the sample. The sample taken for sequencing was peripheral blood. The source of these receptors is a woman older than 75 with acute or convalescent COVID-19.

This chain uses TRBV6-9 with TRBJ1-4; no clear D gene. This CDR3 comprises 9 residues. Germline lookup yields CDR1 MNHGY and CDR2 SVAAGI. The CDR3 bases are TGTGTCACATTAGAAAAACTGTTTTTT. This encodes CVTLEKLFF.

This clone was picked up many times. This chain links TRBV9 with TRBJ1-2, with 10 bases fitting TRBD1. The V and J ends lost 4 bases and 4 bases, in that order; junction bases with no gene match: 7. Germline CDR1 and CDR2: SGDLS and YYNGEE. This CDR3 is built from 15 residues. This CDR3 is CASSPEGQGLYGYTF. In nucleotides, the CDR3 is TGTGCCAGCAGCCCAGAGGGACAGGGGCTCTATGGCTACACCTTC.

This rearrangement joins TRBV21-1 to TRBJ2-1; the DNA was not compared with TRBD2, the D call given in the table. TRBV21-1 has pseudogene status. This CDR3 is 18 amino acids long. CDR3 residues: CASSKAHNSGRSYNEQFF. CDR3 sequence (DNA): TGTGCCAGCAGCAAAGCGCATAATAGCGGGAGGTCCTACAATGAGCAGTTCTTC.

V and J are TRBV7-8 and TRBJ1-5; TRBD1 matches 7 bases. After removal of 5 bases from V and 4 bases from J, the junction contained 8 bases not matched to a gene. The germline V gene has CDR1 SGHVS and CDR2 FQNEAQ. This CDR3 contains 15 residues. The CDR3 region is CASSAQGVTNQPQHF. CDR3 DNA: TGTGCCAGCAGCGCGCAGGGGGTTACAAATCAGCCCCAGCATTTT.

The chain recombines TRBV6-4 with TRBJ2-1, with 13 positions matching TRBD2. J was trimmed by 5 bases and V by 3 bases; bases with no gene match: 1. Germline V gene lookup returns CDR1 MRHNA and CDR2 SNTAGT. The CDR3 is made up of 15 amino acids. CDR3 nucleotide sequence: TGTGCCAGCAGTGAACTAGCGGGAGGGAACAATGAGCAGTTCTTC. It codes for CASSELAGGNNEQFF.

V is TRBV7-3 and J is TRBJ1-1; a weak D match, TRBD1 (5 bases). The CDR3 spans 14 residues. CDR1 and CDR2 from the germline V gene are SGHTA and FQGTGA. V was shortened by 5 bases and J by 3 bases, with 13 bases between the two germline ends. The CDR3 coding sequence is TGTGCCAGCAGCGCCCGCAGGGAGGACACTGAAGCTTTCTTT. Translation: CASSARREDTEAFF. The full variable domain, completed using reference TRBV7-3 and TRBJ1-1, is GAGVSQTPSNKVTEKGKYVELRCDPISGHTALYWYRQSLGQGPEFLIYFQGTGAADDSGLPNDRFFAVRPEGSVSTLKIQRTERGDSAVYLCASSARREDTEAFFGQGTRLTVV.

This sequence joins TRBV19 and TRBJ2-1, with TRBD2 as a possible D gene (5 bases). V was cut by 6 bases and J by 3 bases, with 9 bases left in between. The length of the CDR3 is 13 residues. Germline V gives CDR1 LNHDA, CDR2 SQIVND (reference sequence). DNA of the CDR3: TGTGCCAGTAGAACTAGTAACTACAATGAGCAGTTCTTC. It encodes CASRTSNYNEQFF.

The chain carries TRBV27 and TRBJ2-2, with D possibly TRBD1 on 5 matching bases. The CDR3 runs 13 residues. V was pared by 3 bases and J by 5 bases, with 7 bases between. Germline V gene data show CDR1 as MNHEY and CDR2 as SMNVEV (reference sequence). The CDR3 nucleotides are TGTGCCAGCAGTTTGAGACAGACCGGGGAGCTGTTTTTT. It codes for CASSLRQTGELFF.

V and J are TRBV12-3 or TRBV12-4 and TRBJ1-4, with 7 bases aligning to TRBD1. The CDR3 sequence is 13 residues long. V gave up 8 bases and J gave up 8 bases; unmatched junction bases: 8. CDR3 in DNA: TGTGCCAGCGGTCGACAGGGTGACGAAAAACTGTTTTTT. This codes for CASGRQGDEKLFF.

The chain has TRBV6-2 or TRBV6-3 and TRBJ2-7, with D unclear. Germline CDR1 MNHEY, CDR2 SVGEGT. The CDR3 extends over 12 amino acids. V was clipped by 2 bases and J by 2 bases, with 4 bases between them. The CDR3 reads CASSYEPYEQYF. As DNA, the CDR3 is TGTGCCAGCAGTTACGAGCCCTACGAGCAGTACTTC.

The V and J genes are TRBV10-3 and TRBJ1-5; possibly TRBD1 for D (6 bases). Germline-derived CDR1 and CDR2 are ENHRY and SYGVKD. V was shortened by 3 bases and J by 4 bases, with 13 bases between the two germline ends. The CDR3 length is 15 residues. CDR3 in DNA: TGTGCCATCAGTGACCCGGGGACACCAAATCAGCCCCAGCATTTT. As protein: CAISDPGTPNQPQHF.

The V call is TRBV30, the J call TRBJ1-1; tentative D call: TRBD1 (5 bases). Per the germline V gene, CDR1 is GTSNPN and CDR2 is SVGIG (reference sequence). This CDR3 has 13 amino acids. The V gene lost 2 bases and the J gene lost 2 bases, with 9 bases spanning the gap. The CDR3 protein is CAWSQQVNTEAFF. The CDR3, as DNA: TGTGCCTGGAGTCAACAGGTAAACACTGAAGCTTTCTTT.

A few counts support this clone. The DNA of the CDR3 is TGTGCCAGCAGCTTAGACAGGGAGCACACTGAAGCTTTCTTT. Amino acid sequence: CASSLDREHTEAFF. The V call is TRBV7-2, the J call TRBJ1-1, with D possibly matching TRBD1 (6 bases). Germline V gene sequence: CDR1 SGHTA, CDR2 FQGNSA. The CDR3 is 14 residues long. V was trimmed by 1 base and J by 3 bases, leaving 9 bases between them.

In this sample, this clone turned up many times. The rearrangement joins TRBV19 to TRBJ1-6; 12 bases match TRBD1. The CDR3 is 15 residues long. CDR1 and CDR2 (germline): LNHDA, SQIVND (reference sequence). V shed 4 bases, J shed 10 bases, and the junction held 5 bases outside the gene matches. CDR3 DNA: TGTGCCAGTAGTACCGGGACAGGGGGCGGATCACCCCTCCACTTT. Protein product: CASSTGTGGGSPLHF.

The chain uses TRBV30 and TRBJ2-7; tentatively, D is TRBD2 (5 bases). The germline V and J ends were trimmed by 5 bases and 6 bases, with 14 bases remaining between them. This CDR3 comprises 12 residues. Germline V lookup: CDR1 GTSNPN, CDR2 SVGIG (reference sequence). CDR3 bases: TGTGCCTGGGGACTGGGGAGTGGCGAGCAGTACTTC. It encodes CAWGLGSGEQYF.